This T cell receptor beta chain was obtained from a study of human T cells and chemical hapten exposure. The study's findings and limits: Those TCRs sitting above 1 in 1000 frequency stayed the same with DPC sensitization.

CDR3 length: 17 residues. The trim removed 4 bases at V and 5 bases at J, leaving 16 bases unmatched. CDR1 is MDHEN and CDR2 is SYDVKM in the germline V gene. Regarding time point: pre-sensitization, week 0. Sample treatment: therapeutic diphenylcyclopropenone sensitization with weekly scalp DPC. For this clonotype: Antigen specificity is unknown.

Methods used by the authors: Samples contained a median of roughly 96,000 TCRs, with a range of 23,224 to 690,600. TCRdb re-analysed the RACE reads in MiXCR, keeping a single row per CDR3 protein. What appears here as the V and J calls and clone size reflects TCRdb's work, not the paper's. This repertoire shows 90,000 or so distinct CDR3 sequences, 8.5% found once; its top ten account for around 2.6%. This clonotype was obtained from a man in his forties with alopecia areata. Some clones in this sample may be carry-over from other donors' samples. The chain couples TRBV28 to TRBJ2-7; 8 bases agree with TRBD1. The input for sequencing was whole blood, taken in connection with sensitization to the hapten diphenylcyclopropenone (DPC). CDR3 residues: CASSSLVRTGYFHEQYF. CDR3 DNA: TGTGCCAGCAGTTCGCTCGTCAGGACAGGGTACTTCCACGAGCAGTACTTC. The whole variable domain, filled in from reference TRBV28 and TRBJ2-7, reads DVKVTQSSRYLVKRTGEKVFLECVQDMDHENMFWYRQDPGLGLRLIYFSYDVKMKEKGDIPEGYSVSREKKERFSLILESASTNQTSMYLCASSSLVRTGYFHEQYFGPGTRLTVT.